Listed below are T cell receptor beta chains from one sample, sequenced in a study of T-cell memory formation after mild COVID-19. TCRdb re-derived calls from the 5' RACE reads in MiXCR, one entry per CDR3 protein. The profile shows a few hundred thousand distinct CDR3 sequences, 20% of them singletons. Sequencing used PBMCs or a T cell subset sorted from them (not recorded which). These receptor sequences come from a young man who had mild COVID-19 (a few samples of this study predate the infection). Cell type and time point are not known. The CDR3 runs from the conserved cysteine through the conserved F or W. The D gene is left open where the match is weak. A clone size is listed for some rows: how often the clone was seen (once, few, many), or a class if it is expanded.

j_call	clone_size	v_call	d_call	cdr3_length	cdr3_nt	cdr3_aa
TRBJ1-6	few	TRBV18	-	18	TGTGCCAGCTCACCTGACGAGGGGCCGGGACTGTCGAATTCACCCCTCCACTTT	CASSPDEGPGLSNSPLHF
TRBJ2-3	-	TRBV29-1	TRBD2	14	TGCAGCGTTGAAGGCCGGGGGGGCCAAGATACGCAGTATTTT	CSVEGRGGQDTQYF
TRBJ2-1	-	TRBV12-3/TRBV12-4	TRBD1	15	TGTGCCAGTAGACAGGGGAGGTTTCGCTACAATGAGCAGTTCTTC	CASRQGRFRYNEQFF
TRBJ2-3	-	TRBV6-4	-	17	TGTGCCAGCAGTGACGGTTTGGTGGGCCCGCCCACAGATACGCAGTATTTT	CASSDGLVGPPTDTQYF
TRBJ2-3	-	TRBV12-5	-	16	TGTGCTAGTGGTTTCCCGTCCGGGGGACTCACAGATACGCAGTATTTT	CASGFPSGGLTDTQYF
TRBJ1-6	few	TRBV6-6	TRBD1	15	TGTGCCAGCAGTTCCCCAGGGGACAGGAATTCACCCCTCCACTTT	CASSSPGDRNSPLHF
TRBJ2-7	few	TRBV7-8	-	13	TGTGCCAGCAGCTTAGGGCCCGGCTACGAGCAGTACTTC	CASSLGPGYEQYF
TRBJ2-3	-	TRBV5-1	TRBD2	15	TGCGCCAGCAGCTGGCTAGCGGGGGGCACAGATACGCAGTATTTT	CASSWLAGGTDTQYF
TRBJ2-5	-	TRBV20-1	TRBD2	14	TGCAGTGCTAGTTCCGCTAGCGGGGGAGGGACCCAGTACTTC	CSASSASGGGTQYF
TRBJ2-7	-	TRBV3-1	-	17	TGTGCCAGCAGCCAAGATTCCCTTCGCGTTAGCTCCTACGAGCAGTACTTC	CASSQDSLRVSSYEQYF
TRBJ2-7	few	TRBV4-1	TRBD1	17	TGCGCCAGCAGCCCCCTCTCGCGGACAGGGGTCTCCTACGAGCAGTACTTC	CASSPLSRTGVSYEQYF
TRBJ2-2	-	TRBV7-8	-	16	TGTGCCAGCAGCGCACAGGGCTTGGCTGACACCGGGGAGCTGTTTTTT	CASSAQGLADTGELFF
TRBJ1-1	-	TRBV7-2	-	14	TGTGCCAGCAGCTTAGGGGGCCTATTCACTGAAGCTTTCTTT	CASSLGGLFTEAFF
TRBJ2-7	-	TRBV28	TRBD1	14	TGTGCCAGCAGTTTTTTACAGGGGCGTTACGAGCAGTACTTC	CASSFLQGRYEQYF
TRBJ2-5	few	TRBV7-2	TRBD2	15	TGTGCCAGCGGCCCTACTGGCGGGGGGGGAGAGACCCAGTACTTC	CASGPTGGGGETQYF
TRBJ1-2	few	TRBV4-1	-	14	TGCGCCAGCAGCCAATATCGGTCTAACTATGGCTACACCTTC	CASSQYRSNYGYTF
TRBJ1-2	-	TRBV7-9	-	14	TGTGCCAGCAGCTTAAGGGCAATGAACTATGGCTACACCTTC	CASSLRAMNYGYTF
TRBJ1-2	-	TRBV20-1	-	13	TGCAGTGCTAGTCTCTCCCCTAACTATGGCTACACCTTC	CSASLSPNYGYTF
TRBJ2-3	few	TRBV4-3	TRBD2	16	TGCGCCAGCAGCCAAGCGGTAGCGGGGGACACAGATACGCAGTATTTT	CASSQAVAGDTDTQYF
TRBJ2-1	few	TRBV5-1	-	13	TGCGCCAGCAGCTACCCTCCGGGGGGCGAGCAGTTCTTC	CASSYPPGGEQFF
TRBJ1-5	-	TRBV20-1	-	13	TGCAGTGCGGGCGGGGAATCCCATCAGCCCCAGCATTTT	CSAGGESHQPQHF
TRBJ2-3	few	TRBV7-3	TRBD2	15	TGTGCCAGCAGGCAAACGGGGGGACTCACAGATACGCAGTATTTT	CASRQTGGLTDTQYF
TRBJ2-2	-	TRBV12-5	TRBD1	17	TGTGCTAGTGGTTCCACGTCCGGGACAGCAAACACCGGGGAGCTGTTTTTT	CASGSTSGTANTGELFF
TRBJ1-2	-	TRBV2	-	12	TGTGCCACGCACGAGGGAAACTATGGCTACACCTTC	CATHEGNYGYTF
TRBJ1-2	-	TRBV29-1	TRBD1	13	TGCAGCGTTGACCCAGGGGGGGACTATGGCTACACCTTC	CSVDPGGDYGYTF
TRBJ1-2	-	TRBV25-1	TRBD1	16	TGTGCCAGCAGTGACCCCGATACAGGGGGCTACTATGGCTACACCTTC	CASSDPDTGGYYGYTF
TRBJ2-2	few	TRBV12-3/TRBV12-4	TRBD2	16	TGTGCCAGCAAACTAGCGGGGGGTCCGAACACCGGGGAGCTGTTTTTT	CASKLAGGPNTGELFF